This T cell receptor (beta chain) was recovered during a study of blood T cell repertoires in COVID-19. Study in general: The samples span acute and convalescent COVID-19 from the United States, Italy and Spain. Sample material is recorded as cDNA or gDNA derived from T cells, B-cell-depleted T cells, or PBMCs.

In the original analysis: Reference gene primer amplification yielded estimated nucleated cell counts. The method was immunoSEQ multiplex PCR; TCRdb's version includes in-frame clones alone and lacks a portion of them. Clonal size and the V and J genes are those of that table, whereas D and trimming came from the DNA. The sample carries about 100,000 clones, around 79% recorded once. Germline CDR1 reads SGHAT; CDR2 reads FQNNGV. The CDR3 loop spans 19 amino acids. V lost 4 bases, J lost 1 base, and 15 bases stayed unmatched. The chain is built from TRBV11-2 and TRBJ2-1; 8 nucleotides agree with TRBD1. The source of this sequence is a woman aged 80 or older with active or convalescent COVID-19. The sequencing sample was made of peripheral blood. The CDR3 DNA is TGTGCCAGCAGCTCAAGGTCGGACAGGGTGTTTCGGTCCTACAATGAGCAGTTCTTC. It is translated as CASSSRSDRVFRSYNEQFF.